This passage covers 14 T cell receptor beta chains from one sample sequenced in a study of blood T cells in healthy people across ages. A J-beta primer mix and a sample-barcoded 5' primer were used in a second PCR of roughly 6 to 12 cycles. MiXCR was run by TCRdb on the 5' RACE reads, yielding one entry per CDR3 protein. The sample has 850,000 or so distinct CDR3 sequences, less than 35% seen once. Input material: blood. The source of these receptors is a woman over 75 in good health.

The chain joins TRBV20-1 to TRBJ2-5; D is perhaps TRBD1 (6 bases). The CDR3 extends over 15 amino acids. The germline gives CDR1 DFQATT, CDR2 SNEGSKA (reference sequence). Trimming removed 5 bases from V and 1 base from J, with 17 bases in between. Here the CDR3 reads CSAYNTGMTQETQYF. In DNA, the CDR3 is TGCAGTGCTTATAATACAGGGATGACCCAAGAGACCCAGTACTTC.

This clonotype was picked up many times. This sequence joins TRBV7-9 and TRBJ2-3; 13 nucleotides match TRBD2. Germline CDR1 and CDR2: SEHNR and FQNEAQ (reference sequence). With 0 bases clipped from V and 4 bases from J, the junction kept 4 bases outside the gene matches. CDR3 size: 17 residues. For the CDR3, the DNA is TGTGCCAGCAGCTTAGCAGGGACTAGCGGGATAGCAGATACGCAGTATTTT. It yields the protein CASSLAGTSGIADTQYF.

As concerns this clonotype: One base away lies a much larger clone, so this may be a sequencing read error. CDR3 coding DNA: TGTGCCAGCAGTTATAGGGAACCCAACCATGGCTACACCTTC. This codes for CASSYREPNHGYTF. The chain is built from TRBV6-9 and TRBJ1-2; D is uncertain. V lost 2 bases and J 6 bases, leaving 13 bases between the germline ends. The CDR3 is made up of 14 amino acids. CDR1 is MNHGY and CDR2 is SVAAGI in the germline V gene.

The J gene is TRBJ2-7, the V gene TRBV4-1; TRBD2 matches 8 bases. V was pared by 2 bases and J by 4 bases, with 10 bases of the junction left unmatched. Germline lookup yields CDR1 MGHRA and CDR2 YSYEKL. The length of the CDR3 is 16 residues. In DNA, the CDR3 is TGCGCCAGCAGCCAACCCTCGGGGGGGCAACCGTACGAGCAGTACTTC. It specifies CASSQPSGGQPYEQYF.

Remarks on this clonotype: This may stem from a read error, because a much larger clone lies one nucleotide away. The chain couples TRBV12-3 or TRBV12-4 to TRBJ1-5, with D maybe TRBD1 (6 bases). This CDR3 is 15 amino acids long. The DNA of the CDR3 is TGTGTCAGCAGTAGGGGGACGGAGGTGGGTCAGCCCCAGCATTTT. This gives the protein CVSSRGTEVGQPQHF.

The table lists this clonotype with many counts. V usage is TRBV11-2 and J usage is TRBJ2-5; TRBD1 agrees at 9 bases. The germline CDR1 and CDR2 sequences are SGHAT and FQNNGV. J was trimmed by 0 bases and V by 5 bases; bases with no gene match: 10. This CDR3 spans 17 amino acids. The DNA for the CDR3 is TGTGCCAGCAGCGGGGGGTTCGACAGGGGGTACCAAGAGACCCAGTACTTC. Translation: CASSGGFDRGYQETQYF.

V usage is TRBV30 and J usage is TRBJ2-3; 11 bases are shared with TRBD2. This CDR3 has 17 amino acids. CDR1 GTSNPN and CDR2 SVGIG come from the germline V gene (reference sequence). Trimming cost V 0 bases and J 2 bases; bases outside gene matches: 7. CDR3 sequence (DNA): TGTGCCTGGAGTGTAGGGGGACTAGCGGCCGTCACAGATACGCAGTATTTT. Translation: CAWSVGGLAAVTDTQYF.

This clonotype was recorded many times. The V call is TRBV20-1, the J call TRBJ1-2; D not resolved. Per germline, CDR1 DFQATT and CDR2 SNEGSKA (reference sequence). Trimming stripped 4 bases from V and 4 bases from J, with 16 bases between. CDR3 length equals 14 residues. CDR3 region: CSAISGRLGYGYTF. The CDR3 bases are TGCAGTGCTATTTCCGGAAGGTTGGGCTATGGCTACACCTTC.

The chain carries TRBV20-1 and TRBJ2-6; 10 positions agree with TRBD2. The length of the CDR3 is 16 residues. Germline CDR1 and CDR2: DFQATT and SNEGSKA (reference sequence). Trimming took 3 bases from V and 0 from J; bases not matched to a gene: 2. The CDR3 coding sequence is TGCAGTGCTAGTAGCGGGGGGTACTCTGGGGCCAACGTCCTGACTTTC. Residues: CSASSGGYSGANVLTF.

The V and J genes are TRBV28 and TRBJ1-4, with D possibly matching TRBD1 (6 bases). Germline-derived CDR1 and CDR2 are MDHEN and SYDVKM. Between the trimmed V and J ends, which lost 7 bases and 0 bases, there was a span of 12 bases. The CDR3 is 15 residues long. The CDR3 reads CASNRQDSTNEKLFF. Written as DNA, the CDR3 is TGTGCCAGCAATCGACAGGACTCAACTAATGAAAAACTGTTTTTT.

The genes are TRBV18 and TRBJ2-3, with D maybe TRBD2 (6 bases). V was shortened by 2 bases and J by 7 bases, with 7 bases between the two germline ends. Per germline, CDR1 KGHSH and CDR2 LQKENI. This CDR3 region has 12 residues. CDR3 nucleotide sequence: TGTGCCAGCTCACCAGGGGGGAATACGCAGTATTTT. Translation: CASSPGGNTQYF.

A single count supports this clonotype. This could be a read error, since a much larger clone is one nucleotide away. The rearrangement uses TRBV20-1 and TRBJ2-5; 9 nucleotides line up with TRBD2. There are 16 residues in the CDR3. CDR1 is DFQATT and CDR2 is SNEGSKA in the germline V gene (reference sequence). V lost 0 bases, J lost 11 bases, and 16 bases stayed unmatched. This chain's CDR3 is CSARESSGGIYNEQYF. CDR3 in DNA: TGCAGTGCTAGAGAGTCCAGCGGGGGGATCTACAATGAGCAGTACTTC.

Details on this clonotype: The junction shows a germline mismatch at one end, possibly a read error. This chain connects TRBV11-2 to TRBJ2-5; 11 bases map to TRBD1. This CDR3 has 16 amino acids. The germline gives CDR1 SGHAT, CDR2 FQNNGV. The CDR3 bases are TGCACCAGCAGCTCCGGACAGGGGGCCTCCCAAGAGACCCAGTACTTC. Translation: CTSSSGQGASQETQYF.

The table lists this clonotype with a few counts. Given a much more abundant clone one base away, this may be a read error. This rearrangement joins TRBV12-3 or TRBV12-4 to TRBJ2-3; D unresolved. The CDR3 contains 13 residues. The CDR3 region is CASSFAGPDAQYF. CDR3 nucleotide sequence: TGTGCCAGCAGTTTCGCCGGACCAGATGCGCAGTATTTT.